The 18 T cell receptor beta chains below were found in one sample sequenced in a study of T cell changes during pregnancy in multiple sclerosis. The method was immunoSEQ multiplex PCR; TCRdb's version includes in-frame clones alone and lacks a portion of them. Seen here are roughly 50,000 clones, roughly nine tenths observed once, and the top ten hold approximately 8%. Sample: CD8+ T cells from peripheral blood mononuclear cells, taken in the second trimester of pregnancy. Receptor source: a female donor with multiple sclerosis, enrolled in a pregnancy study.

The rearrangement links TRBV2 to TRBJ2-3, with TRBD1 matching over 7 bases. Looked up from germline, CDR1 is SNHLY and CDR2 is FYNNEI. J gave up 3 bases and V 2 bases, and 5 bases lay outside the gene matches. CDR3 length: 15 amino acids. The CDR3 sequence is CASSETLGQTDTQYF. The CDR3 nucleotides read TGTGCCAGCAGTGAAACGTTGGGACAGACAGATACGCAGTATTTT. Complete variable domain (other parts from reference TRBV2 and TRBJ2-3): EPEVTQTPSHQVTQMGQEVILRCVPISNHLYFYWYRQILGQKVEFLVSFYNNEISEKSEIFDDQFSVERPDGSNFTLKIRSTKLEDSAMYFCASSETLGQTDTQYFGPGTRLTVL.

The count of this clone is one. V is TRBV2 and J is TRBJ2-7; TRBD2 agrees at 11 bases. The CDR3 totals 15 residues. V gave up 3 bases and J gave up 2 bases; unmatched junction bases: 3. CDR1 is SNHLY and CDR2 is FYNNEI in the germline V gene. DNA of the CDR3: TGTGCCAGCAGTGAGCTAGCGGGGGGAACCTACGAGCAGTACTTC. Residues: CASSELAGGTYEQYF.

In this sample, this clone turned up a few times. The V and J genes are TRBV9 and TRBJ2-2; a weak D match, TRBD1 (6 bases). The CDR3 is 13 residues long. Germline-derived CDR1 and CDR2 are SGDLS and YYNGEE. V was shortened by 0 bases and J by 9 bases, with 9 bases between the two germline ends. The CDR3 is CASSVGGGRELFF. The CDR3 DNA is TGTGCCAGCAGCGTAGGAGGGGGACGGGAGCTGTTTTTT.

The V and J genes are TRBV5-1 and TRBJ1-4; 7 bases align to TRBD1. This CDR3 spans 16 amino acids. Germline loops: CDR1 SGHRS, CDR2 YFSETQ. Trimming cost V 4 bases and J 5 bases; bases outside gene matches: 11. CDR3 DNA sequence: TGCGCCAGCAGCCCGACAAGACAGGGATCGAATGAAAAACTGTTTTTT. Its translation is CASSPTRQGSNEKLFF.

The chain links TRBV5-1 to TRBJ1-6, with unresolved D. V shed 4 bases and J shed 7 bases, with 18 bases lying between them. The CDR3 spans 16 residues. CDR1 SGHRS and CDR2 YFSETQ come from the germline V gene. Written as DNA, the CDR3 is TGCGCCAGCAGCCTTGACCTGGGAGGAACGAATTCACCCCTCCACTTT. Translation: CASSLDLGGTNSPLHF.

V gene TRBV6-1 combines with J gene TRBJ2-7; 7 nucleotides match TRBD1. The CDR3 is 14 amino acids. The junction had 3 bases not matched to a gene; V was cut back by 1 base and J by 3 bases. Germline-derived CDR1 and CDR2 are MNHNS and SASEGT. CDR3 nucleotide sequence: TGTGCCAGCAGTGAAGGTCAGGGGGACTACGAGCAGTACTTC. Its protein product is CASSEGQGDYEQYF.

The CDR3 spells CASSYSGTSGVDTQYF. CDR3 nucleotide sequence: TGTGCCAGCAGCTACTCCGGGACTAGCGGGGTAGATACGCAGTATTTT. The chain recombines TRBV13 with TRBJ2-3; TRBD2 matches 13 bases. The V segment lost 4 bases and the J segment 5 bases; nucleotides outside the gene matches: 6. This CDR3 comprises 16 residues. Germline CDR1 PRHDT, CDR2 FYEKMQ (reference sequence).

This rearrangement joins TRBV19 to TRBJ2-1; 10 nucleotides match TRBD2. CDR3 length: 15 residues. CDR1 LNHDA and CDR2 SQIVND come from the germline V gene (reference sequence). Trimming took 3 bases from V and 4 from J; bases not matched to a gene: 3. CDR3 nucleotides: TGTGCCAGTAGTATCGGACTAGCGGCTTACAATGAGCAGTTCTTC. Amino acid sequence: CASSIGLAAYNEQFF.

This clone was seen a handful of times. The chain uses TRBV10-2 and TRBJ2-5, with D possibly being TRBD2 (6 bases). The CDR3 sequence is 11 residues long. Trimming removed 2 bases at V and 9 bases at J, with 7 bases between. Per germline, CDR1 WSHSY and CDR2 SAAADI. The CDR3 nucleotides are TGCGCCAGCAGTGAGGGAGGGGCCCAGTACTTC. Translated, it gives CASSEGGAQYF.

The chain carries TRBV13 and TRBJ2-5, with a possible D match to TRBD1 (6 bases). The V end was cut by 4 bases, the J end by 2 bases, with 14 bases between. Germline assignment: CDR1 PRHDT and CDR2 FYEKMQ (reference sequence). This CDR3 region has 15 residues. CDR3 DNA sequence: TGTGCCAGCAGCTCCAGGGGTTTGGGACAAGAGACCCAGTACTTC. Its translation is CASSSRGLGQETQYF.

The rearrangement uses TRBV29-1 and TRBJ1-4, with D hard to call. V gave up 1 base and J gave up 0 bases, with 9 bases separating them. Looked up from germline, CDR1 is SQVTM and CDR2 is ANQGSEA. The CDR3 extends over 15 amino acids. The chain's CDR3 is CSVEVPVATNEKLFF. The CDR3 region has the DNA TGCAGCGTTGAAGTCCCGGTTGCAACTAATGAAAAACTGTTTTTT.

V usage is TRBV6-5 and J usage is TRBJ2-4; TRBD1 matches at 8 bases. J gave up 6 bases and V 5 bases, and 6 bases lay outside the gene matches. Germline CDR1 and CDR2: MNHEY and SVGAGI. The CDR3 sequence is 14 residues long. The CDR3 region is CASSPGQGRNIQYF. CDR3 sequence (DNA): TGTGCCAGCAGTCCTGGACAGGGTCGAAACATTCAGTACTTC.

This chain connects TRBV5-6 to TRBJ2-5, with 7 positions matching TRBD1. This CDR3 is 16 amino acids long. The germline CDR1 and CDR2 sequences are SGHDT and YYEEEE. V lost 3 bases to trimming and J lost 6 bases; unmatched junction nucleotides: 14. The CDR3 protein is CASSSVTGMGLKTQYF. The CDR3 DNA follows: TGTGCCAGCAGCTCAGTGACAGGGATGGGCTTGAAGACCCAGTACTTC. Full variable domain (rest looked up from reference TRBV5-6 and TRBJ2-5): DAGVTQSPTHLIKTRGQQVTLRCSPKSGHDTVSWYQQALGQGPQFIFQYYEEEERQRGNFPDRFSGHQFPNYSSELNVNALLLGDSALYLCASSSVTGMGLKTQYFGPGTRLLVL.

The chain employs TRBV7-9 and TRBJ2-3; TRBD1 is a possible D gene (6 bases). V shed 2 bases and J shed 2 bases, with 14 bases lying between them. Germline V gene data show CDR1 as SEHNR and CDR2 as FQNEAQ (reference sequence). This CDR3 is 16 amino acids long. The CDR3 sequence: CASSLRDTRYTDTQYF. Written as DNA, the CDR3 is TGTGCCAGCAGCTTACGGGACACCCGATACACAGATACGCAGTATTTT.

Ten or more counts support this clone. This chain joins TRBV19 and TRBJ2-7; 9 bases agree with TRBD1. The CDR3 contains 13 residues. V gave up 4 bases and J gave up 7 bases; unmatched junction bases: 5. Germline V gene lookup returns CDR1 LNHDA and CDR2 SQIVND (reference sequence). In DNA, the CDR3 is TGTGCCAGTAGTACCGGGGACAGGGTTGAGCAGTACTTC. It specifies CASSTGDRVEQYF.

The V gene is TRBV4-1, the J gene TRBJ1-1, with 9 bases fitting TRBD1. This CDR3 contains 13 residues. V lost 7 bases and J lost 8; bases outside the gene matches: 8. Germline values: CDR1 MGHRA, CDR2 YSYEKL. CDR3 nucleotides: TGCGCCAGCAAAGGACAGGGGATGGGGGAAGCTTTCTTT. Translated: CASKGQGMGEAFF.

The rearrangement joins TRBV9 to TRBJ2-1, with D possibly matching TRBD2 (7 bases). The CDR3 has 16 residues. Trimming stripped 2 bases from V and 5 bases from J, with 17 bases between. Germline values: CDR1 SGDLS, CDR2 YYNGEE. CDR3 protein: CASSVEGEGEDNEQFF. CDR3 bases: TGTGCCAGCAGCGTTGAGGGGGAGGGAGAAGACAATGAGCAGTTCTTC.

V is TRBV6-1 and J is TRBJ1-2, with D unresolved. V was pared by 9 bases and J by 4 bases, with 12 bases between. The CDR3 contains 12 residues. Per the germline V gene, CDR1 is MNHNS and CDR2 is SASEGT. The CDR3 sequence: CARYEDFYGYTF. DNA of the CDR3: TGTGCCAGATATGAGGACTTCTATGGCTACACCTTC.